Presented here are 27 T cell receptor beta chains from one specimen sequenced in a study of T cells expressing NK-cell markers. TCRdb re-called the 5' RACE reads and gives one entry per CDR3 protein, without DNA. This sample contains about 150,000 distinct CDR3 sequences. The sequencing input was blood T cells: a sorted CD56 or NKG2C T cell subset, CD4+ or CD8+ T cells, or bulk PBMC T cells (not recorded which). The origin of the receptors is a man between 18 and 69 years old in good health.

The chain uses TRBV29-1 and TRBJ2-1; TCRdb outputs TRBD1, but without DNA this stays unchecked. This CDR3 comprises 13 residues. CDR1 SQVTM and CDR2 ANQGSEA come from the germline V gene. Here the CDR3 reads CSVGTGDHNEQFF.

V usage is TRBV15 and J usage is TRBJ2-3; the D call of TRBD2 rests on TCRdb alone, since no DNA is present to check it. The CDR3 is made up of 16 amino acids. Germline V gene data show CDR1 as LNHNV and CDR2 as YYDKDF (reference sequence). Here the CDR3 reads CATSPPPSGFSDTQYF.

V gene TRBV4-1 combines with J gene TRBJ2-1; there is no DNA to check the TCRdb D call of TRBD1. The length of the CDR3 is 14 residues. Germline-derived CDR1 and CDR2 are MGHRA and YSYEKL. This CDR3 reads CASNFGTGGNEQFF.

The CDR3 protein is CASSGGTGRNQPQHF. The J gene is TRBJ1-5, the V gene TRBV2. This CDR3 contains 15 residues. Germline V gene lookup returns CDR1 SNHLY and CDR2 FYNNEI.

CDR3 loop: CATSRVAERNQPQHF. V is TRBV15 and J is TRBJ1-5. CDR3 length: 15 residues. Looked up from germline, CDR1 is LNHNV and CDR2 is YYDKDF (reference sequence).

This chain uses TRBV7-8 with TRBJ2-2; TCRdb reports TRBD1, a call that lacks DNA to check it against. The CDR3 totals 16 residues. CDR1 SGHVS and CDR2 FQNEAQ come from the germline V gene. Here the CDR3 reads CASSLASTGGFGELFF.

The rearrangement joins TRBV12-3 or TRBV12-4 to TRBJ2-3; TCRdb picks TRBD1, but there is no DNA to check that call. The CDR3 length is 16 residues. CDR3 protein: CASSGNGAGGVDTQYF.

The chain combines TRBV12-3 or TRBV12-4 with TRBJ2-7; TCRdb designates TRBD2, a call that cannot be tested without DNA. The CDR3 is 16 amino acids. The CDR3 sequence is CASSLFPASGLYEQYF.

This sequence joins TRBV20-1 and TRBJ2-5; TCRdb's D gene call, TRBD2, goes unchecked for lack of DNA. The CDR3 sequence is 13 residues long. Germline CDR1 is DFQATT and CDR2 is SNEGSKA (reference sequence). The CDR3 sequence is CSAPTSGGGTQYF.

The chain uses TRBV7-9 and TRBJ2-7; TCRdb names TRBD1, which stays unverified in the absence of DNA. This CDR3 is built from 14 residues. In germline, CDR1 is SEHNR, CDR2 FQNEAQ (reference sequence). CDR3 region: CASSLASPQDEQYF.

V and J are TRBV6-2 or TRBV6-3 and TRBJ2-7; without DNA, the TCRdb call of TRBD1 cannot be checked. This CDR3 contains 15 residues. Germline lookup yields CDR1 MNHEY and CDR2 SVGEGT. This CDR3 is CATVGSGTVSYEQYF.

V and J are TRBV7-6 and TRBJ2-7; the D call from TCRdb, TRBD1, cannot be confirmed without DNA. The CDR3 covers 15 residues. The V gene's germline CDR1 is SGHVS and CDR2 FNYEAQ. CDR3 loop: CASSPIGGCAYEQYF.

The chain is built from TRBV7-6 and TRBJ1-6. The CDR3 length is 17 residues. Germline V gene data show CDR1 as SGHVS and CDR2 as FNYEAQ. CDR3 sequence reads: CASSLGPQGLNNSPLHF. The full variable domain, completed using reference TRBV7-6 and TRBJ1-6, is GAGVSQSPRYKVTKRGQDVALRCDPISGHVSLYWYRQALGQGPEFLTYFNYEAQQDKSGLPNDRFSAERPEGSISTLTIQRTEQRDSAMYRCASSLGPQGLNNSPLHFGNGTRLTVT.

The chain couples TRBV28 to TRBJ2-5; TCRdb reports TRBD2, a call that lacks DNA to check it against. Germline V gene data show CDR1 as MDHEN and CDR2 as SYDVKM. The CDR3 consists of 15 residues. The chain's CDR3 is CASRPEGWSQETQYF.

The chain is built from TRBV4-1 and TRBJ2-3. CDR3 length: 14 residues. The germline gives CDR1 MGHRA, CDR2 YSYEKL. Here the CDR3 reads CASSQVPGTDTQYF.

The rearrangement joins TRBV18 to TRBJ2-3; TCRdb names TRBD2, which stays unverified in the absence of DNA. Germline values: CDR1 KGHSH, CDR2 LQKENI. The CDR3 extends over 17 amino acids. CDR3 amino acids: CASSPRAFRAHTDTQYF.

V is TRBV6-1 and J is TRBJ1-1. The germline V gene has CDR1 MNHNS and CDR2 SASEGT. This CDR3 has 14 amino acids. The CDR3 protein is CASSEAGTALGAFF.

The CDR3 sequence: CASTREPLYNEQFF. The chain is built from TRBV7-9 and TRBJ2-1; absent DNA, TCRdb's TRBD2 call cannot be checked. Germline V gene data show CDR1 as SEHNR and CDR2 as FQNEAQ (reference sequence). The CDR3 consists of 14 residues.

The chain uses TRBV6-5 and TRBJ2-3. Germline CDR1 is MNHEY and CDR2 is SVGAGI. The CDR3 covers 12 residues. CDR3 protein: CASSPSGIGQYF.

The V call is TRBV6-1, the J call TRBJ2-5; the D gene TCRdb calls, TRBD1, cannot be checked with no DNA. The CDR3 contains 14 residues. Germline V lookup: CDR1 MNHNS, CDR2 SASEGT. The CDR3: CASLPWGSQETQYF.

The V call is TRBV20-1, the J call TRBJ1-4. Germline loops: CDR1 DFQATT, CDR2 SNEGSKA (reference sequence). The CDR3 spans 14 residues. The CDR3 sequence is CSAYSPATNEKLFF.

CDR3 sequence: CSAPGTGYNEQFF. The V call is TRBV20-1, the J call TRBJ2-1; TCRdb lists TRBD1, though no DNA is available to test this call. This CDR3 has 13 amino acids. Germline CDR1 and CDR2: DFQATT and SNEGSKA (reference sequence).

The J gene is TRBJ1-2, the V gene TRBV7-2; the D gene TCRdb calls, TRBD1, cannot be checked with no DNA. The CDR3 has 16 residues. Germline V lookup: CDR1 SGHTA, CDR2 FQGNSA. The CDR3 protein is CASSLDDGGTGYGYTF. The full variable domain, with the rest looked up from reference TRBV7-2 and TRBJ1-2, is GAGVSQSPSNKVTEKGKDVELRCDPISGHTALYWYRQSLGQGLEFLIYFQGNSAPDKSGLPSDRFSAERTGGSVSTLTIQRTQQEDSAVYLCASSLDDGGTGYGYTFGSGTRLTVV.

The CDR3 reads CASSPRDTTYEQYF. The rearrangement joins TRBV18 to TRBJ2-7; there is no DNA to check the TCRdb D call of TRBD1. Germline CDR1 and CDR2: KGHSH and LQKENI. The CDR3 is 14 amino acids.

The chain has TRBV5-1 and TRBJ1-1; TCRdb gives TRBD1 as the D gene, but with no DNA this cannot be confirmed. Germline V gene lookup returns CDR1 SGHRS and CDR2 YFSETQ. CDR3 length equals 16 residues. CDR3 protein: CASSATGVDPNTEAFF.

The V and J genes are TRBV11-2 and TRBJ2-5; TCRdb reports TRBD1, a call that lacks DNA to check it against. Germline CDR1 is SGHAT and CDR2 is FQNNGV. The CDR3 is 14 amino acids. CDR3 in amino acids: CASTETGPLETQYF. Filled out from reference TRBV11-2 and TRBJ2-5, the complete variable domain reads EAGVAQSPRYKIIEKRQSVAFWCNPISGHATLYWYQQILGQGPKLLIQFQNNGVVDDSQLPKDRFSAERLKGVDSTLKIQPAKLEDSAVYLCASTETGPLETQYFGPGTRLLVL.

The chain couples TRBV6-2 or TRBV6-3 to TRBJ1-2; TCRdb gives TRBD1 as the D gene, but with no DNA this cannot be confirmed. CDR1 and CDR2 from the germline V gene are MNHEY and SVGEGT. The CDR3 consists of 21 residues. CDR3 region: CASSSPSGTGGSVGVGYGYTF.